The next 12 T cell receptor beta chains were all read from a single sample in a study of breast tumors, draining lymph nodes, adjacent tissues. Axillary draining lymph nodes of breast cancer patients supplied the node samples. One entry per CDR3 protein, called by TCRdb with MiXCR from the multiplex PCR reads. The sample yields 270,000 or so distinct CDR3 sequences, 30% to 35% seen once. Sequencing was done on a sample of axillary lymph node tissue. These receptors were taken from a female donor with breast cancer. Some clones in this sample may be carry-over from other donors' samples.

This clonotype was seen at least ten times. The chain uses TRBV20-1 and TRBJ1-6; 10 positions match TRBD1. The germline gives CDR1 DFQATT, CDR2 SNEGSKA (reference sequence). V lost 6 bases and J lost 10; bases outside the gene matches: 12. There are 15 residues in the CDR3. As DNA, the CDR3 is TGCAGTGCAGGGACAGGGGAGGGTTCAAGGTCACCCCTCCACTTT. Protein: CSAGTGEGSRSPLHF.

This clonotype was found many times. The rearrangement links TRBV27 to TRBJ1-2, with 12 positions matching TRBD1. This CDR3 comprises 15 residues. V lost 5 bases, J lost 4 bases, and 5 bases stayed unmatched. The V gene's germline CDR1 is MNHEY and CDR2 SMNVEV (reference sequence). The CDR3 loop reads CASSRGQGALYGYTF. In DNA, the CDR3 is TGTGCCAGCAGTCGGGGACAGGGGGCCCTCTATGGCTACACCTTC.

This clonotype was found many times. The CDR3 spells CASSMVRGRNTGELFF. The CDR3 bases are TGTGCCAGTAGTATGGTGAGGGGGCGGAACACCGGGGAGCTGTTTTTT. V and J are TRBV19 and TRBJ2-2; TRBD1 agrees at 7 bases. CDR3 length equals 16 residues. V was clipped by 3 bases and J by 1 base; unmatched bases: 5. Germline V gives CDR1 LNHDA, CDR2 SQIVND (reference sequence).

The J gene is TRBJ2-7, the V gene TRBV18, with D unclear. Trimming removed 3 bases from V and 3 bases from J, with 12 bases in between. Looked up from germline, CDR1 is KGHSH and CDR2 is LQKENI. This CDR3 has 14 amino acids. The CDR3 DNA sequence: TGTGCCAGCTCACCGGCACTTGGGGACTACGAGCAGTACTTC. Residues: CASSPALGDYEQYF.

This clonotype was recorded many times. This chain connects TRBV12-3 or TRBV12-4 to TRBJ2-7, with D possibly being TRBD1 (5 bases). The CDR3 extends over 13 amino acids. V lost 5 bases and J 5 bases, leaving 13 bases between the germline ends. This CDR3 is CASSKGWSHEQYF. In DNA form, the CDR3 reads TGTGCCAGCAGTAAGGGGTGGTCCCACGAGCAGTACTTC.

CDR3 region: CAWGGASGSYEQYF. In nucleotides, the CDR3 is TGTGCCTGGGGGGGGGCTAGCGGATCCTACGAGCAGTACTTC. V usage is TRBV30 and J usage is TRBJ2-7, with D possibly being TRBD2 (7 bases). Germline assignment: CDR1 GTSNPN and CDR2 SVGIG (reference sequence). CDR3 length: 14 amino acids. V was cut by 5 bases and J by 1 base, with 15 bases left in between.

With regard to this clonotype: A single base separates this from a much larger clone, so it may be a read error. The conserved final phenylalanine or tryptophan is absent from the CDR3, which likely points to a read error. This chain joins TRBV9 and TRBJ2-5; D unclear. Per germline, CDR1 SGDLS and CDR2 YYNGEE. This CDR3 contains 13 residues. In nucleotides, the CDR3 is TGCGCCAGCAGCGCCGACCCGGGAGAGACCCAGTACTCC. It is translated as CASSADPGETQYS.

This chain links TRBV12-3 or TRBV12-4 with TRBJ2-5; D gene ambiguous. This CDR3 has 14 amino acids. Trimming cost V 3 bases and J 5 bases, with 13 bases left between them. Here the CDR3 reads CASSFVDPGETQYF. The CDR3 DNA reads TGTGCCAGCAGTTTCGTGGACCCTGGCGAGACCCAGTACTTC.

J is TRBJ2-2 and V is TRBV7-8; 9 positions agree with TRBD2. The germline gives CDR1 SGHVS, CDR2 FQNEAQ. The V gene end was trimmed by 5 bases and the J gene end by 7 bases; junction bases not matched to a gene: 8. This CDR3 has 15 residues. The CDR3 nucleotides read TGTGCCAGCAGCAATCTAATGACTAGCGGCGGGGAGCTGTTTTTT. This translates into CASSNLMTSGGELFF.

The V and J genes are TRBV3-1 and TRBJ2-1, with D unresolved. Germline V lookup: CDR1 LGHDT, CDR2 YNNKEL (reference sequence). The length of the CDR3 is 12 residues. V shed 4 bases and J shed 7 bases, with 8 bases lying between them. Written as DNA, the CDR3 is TGTGCCAGCAGCCTAGCCGCGAATGAGCAGTTCTTC. This gives the protein CASSLAANEQFF.

This clonotype has at least ten counts. For the CDR3, the DNA is TGTGCCAGCAGCTTACAGCCCGGACTAGCGGGCTCGGAGCAGTTCTTC. This translates into CASSLQPGLAGSEQFF. The gene calls are TRBV11-3 and TRBJ2-1; 11 nucleotides line up with TRBD2. Per germline, CDR1 SGHNT and CDR2 YENEEA. The CDR3 spans 16 residues. Trimming took 2 bases from V and 10 from J; bases not matched to a gene: 10.

This clonotype was seen at least ten times. The chain is built from TRBV5-1 and TRBJ2-3; perhaps TRBD1 as D (5 bases). CDR1 is SGHRS, CDR2 YFSETQ, per germline. The CDR3 spans 14 residues. Trimming stripped 1 base from V and 4 bases from J, with 10 bases between. The CDR3 loop is CASSLRGASDTQYF. CDR3 nucleotide sequence: TGCGCCAGCAGCTTGAGGGGCGCATCAGATACGCAGTATTTT.